The present entry profiles one TCR beta chain with its context. Its antigen is still unknown. CDR1 SGHDT and CDR2 YYEEEE come from the germline V gene. The CDR3 has 16 amino acids. The V and J ends lost 3 bases and 2 bases respectively, with 17 bases between them. The source of the sample is a study of cytotoxic CD8 clonotypes in ibrutinib-treated CLL. Study in general: Patients attained about 25 partial and 2 complete responses; at median around 70 months, approximately 15 remained remitted while 12 progressed. Study-wide results and caveats: Clonality went up at ibrutinib response and then declined back toward baseline at progression. Contraction or stability on treatment was seen for public clonotypes, which were uncommon.

Here immunoSEQ multiplex PCR was the method, and the copy in TCRdb shows in-frame clones only, minus some. The top ten clones hold around 3.1% of a sample with around 160,000 clones, roughly 84% of them seen once. This clonotype was sampled from a human donor with chronic lymphocytic leukemia. The sequences come from PBMCs, collected at disease progression, from a patient treated with ibrutinib. This chain uses TRBV5-6 with TRBJ1-1; D may be TRBD1 (6 bases). The DNA for the CDR3 is TGTGCCAGCAGCTCCTCTGCGGACAGTAGAAACACTGAAGCTTTCTTT. As protein: CASSSSADSRNTEAFF.